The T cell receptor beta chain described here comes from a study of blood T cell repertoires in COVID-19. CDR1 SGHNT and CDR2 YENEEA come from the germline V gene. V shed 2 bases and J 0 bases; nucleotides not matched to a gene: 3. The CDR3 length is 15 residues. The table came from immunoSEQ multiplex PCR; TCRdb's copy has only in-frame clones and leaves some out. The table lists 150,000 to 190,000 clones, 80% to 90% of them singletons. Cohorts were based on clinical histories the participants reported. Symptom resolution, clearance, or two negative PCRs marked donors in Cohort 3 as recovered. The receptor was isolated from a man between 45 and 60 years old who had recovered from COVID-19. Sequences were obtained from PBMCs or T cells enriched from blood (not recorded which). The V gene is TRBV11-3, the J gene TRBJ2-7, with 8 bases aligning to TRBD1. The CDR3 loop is CASSLRTGTSYEQYF. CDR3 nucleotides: TGTGCCAGCAGCTTACGGACAGGGACCTCCTACGAGCAGTACTTC. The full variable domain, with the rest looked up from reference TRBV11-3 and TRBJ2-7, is EAGVVQSPRYKIIEKKQPVAFWCNPISGHNTLYWYLQNLGQGPELLIRYENEEAVDDSQLPKDRFSAERLKGVDSTLKIQPAELGDSAVYLCASSLRTGTSYEQYFGPGTRLTVT.